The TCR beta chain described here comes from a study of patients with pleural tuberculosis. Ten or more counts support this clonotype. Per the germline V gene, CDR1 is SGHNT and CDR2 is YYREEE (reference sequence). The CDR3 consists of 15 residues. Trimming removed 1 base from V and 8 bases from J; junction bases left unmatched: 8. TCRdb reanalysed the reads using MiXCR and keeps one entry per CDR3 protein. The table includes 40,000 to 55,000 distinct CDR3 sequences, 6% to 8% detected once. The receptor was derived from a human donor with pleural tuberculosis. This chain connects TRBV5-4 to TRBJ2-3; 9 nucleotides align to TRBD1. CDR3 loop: CASSLSGQGFGTQYF. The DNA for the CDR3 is TGTGCCAGCAGCTTGTCGGGACAGGGATTCGGTACGCAGTATTTT.